What follows is one T cell receptor (beta chain) and its context. Its target is not known. These data come from a study of beta chain features in type 1 diabetes. Broader study findings: In all four CD4+ subsets, TCRB CDR3 length was significantly, moderately reduced in type 1 diabetes.

Isolated RNA was reverse transcribed in full, so expressed TCRB transcripts were sequenced. Samples of naive, central memory and regulatory T cells yielded a mean of around 3.5 million reads. TCRdb's copy holds only in-frame clones and misses some; the assay was immunoSEQ multiplex PCR. The sample has over 200,000 clones, approximately 11% seen once. The sequence derives from a man in his thirties or forties with type 1 diabetes. Source material: naive CD4+ T cells from blood.

CDR3 nucleotides: TGCGCCAGCAGCCAAGAGGTCGTGGTCTACTGGACAGGGAAGGCTGGGGCCAACGTCCTGACTTTC. Amino acid sequence: CASSQEVVVYWTGKAGANVLTF. The rearrangement uses TRBV4-3 and TRBJ2-6; 8 nucleotides line up with TRBD1. V trimming: 0 bases; J trimming: 2 bases; junction bases outside the gene matches: 18. This CDR3 is 22 amino acids long. Germline-derived CDR1 and CDR2 are LGHNA and YSLEER.